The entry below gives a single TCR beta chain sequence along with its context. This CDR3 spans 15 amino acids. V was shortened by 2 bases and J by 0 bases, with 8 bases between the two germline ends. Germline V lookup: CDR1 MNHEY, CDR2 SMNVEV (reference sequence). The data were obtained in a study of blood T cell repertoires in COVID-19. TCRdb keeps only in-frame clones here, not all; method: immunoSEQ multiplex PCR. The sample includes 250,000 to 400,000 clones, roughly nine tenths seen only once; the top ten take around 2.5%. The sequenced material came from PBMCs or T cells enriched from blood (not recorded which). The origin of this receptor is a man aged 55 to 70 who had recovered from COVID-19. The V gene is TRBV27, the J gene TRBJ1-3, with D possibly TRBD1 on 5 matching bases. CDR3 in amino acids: CASSLRGGSGNTIYF. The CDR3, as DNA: TGTGCCAGCAGTTTAAGGGGTGGCTCTGGAAACACCATATATTTT.